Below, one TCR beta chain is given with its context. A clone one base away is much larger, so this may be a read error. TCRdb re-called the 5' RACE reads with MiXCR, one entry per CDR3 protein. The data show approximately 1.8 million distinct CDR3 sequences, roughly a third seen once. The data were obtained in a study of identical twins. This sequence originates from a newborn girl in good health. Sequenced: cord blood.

CDR3 amino acids: CAVLQEQNANYGYTF. The CDR3 coding sequence is TGTGCCGTCCTTCAGGAACAGAATGCTAACTATGGCTACACCTTC. The chain combines TRBV10-3 with TRBJ1-2; D remains ambiguous. Germline CDR1 is ENHRY and CDR2 is SYGVKD. The V end was cut by 11 bases, the J end by 0 bases, with 19 bases between. CDR3 length equals 15 residues.